The 28 T cell receptor beta chains below were found in one sample sequenced in a study of blood T cell repertoires in COVID-19. Sequenced by immunoSEQ multiplex PCR; TCRdb stores in-frame clones only, minus some. The profile shows more than 150,000 clones, roughly nine tenths of them singletons. Sequencing was carried out using peripheral blood. The receptors come from a man in his fifties with acute or convalescent COVID-19.

The chain couples TRBV2 to TRBJ1-2; tentative D call: TRBD1 (6 bases). V lost 5 bases, J lost 5 bases, and 15 bases lay in between. The CDR3 spans 14 residues. From germline, CDR1 is SNHLY and CDR2 FYNNEI. This CDR3 reads CASSKQGWEYGYTF. CDR3 nucleotides: TGTGCCAGCAGTAAACAGGGTTGGGAGTATGGCTACACCTTC.

This clone occurred once. This chain connects TRBV9 to TRBJ2-1; 12 nucleotides line up with TRBD2. Germline values: CDR1 SGDLS, CDR2 YYNGEE. Trimming cost V 3 bases and J 2 bases; bases outside gene matches: 9. The CDR3 is 18 amino acids. CDR3 bases: TGTGCCAGCAGCGAACGACTAGCGGGAGAGTACACCTACAATGAGCAGTTCTTC. Protein: CASSERLAGEYTYNEQFF. The variable domain in full, completed from reference TRBV9 and TRBJ2-1, reads DSGVTQTPKHLITATGQRVTLRCSPRSGDLSVYWYQQSLDQGLQFLIQYYNGEERAKGNILERFSAQQFPDLHSELNLSSLELGDSALYFCASSERLAGEYTYNEQFFGPGTRLTVL.

The genes are TRBV19 and TRBJ1-6; maybe TRBD1 (6 bases). This CDR3 is built from 14 residues. In germline, CDR1 is LNHDA, CDR2 SQIVND (reference sequence). V was pared by 9 bases and J by 7 bases, with 16 bases between. The CDR3 coding sequence is TGTGCCAGCACGCCCGACAGGACCAATTCACCCCTCCACTTT. It specifies CASTPDRTNSPLHF.

V gene TRBV9 combines with J gene TRBJ1-6; D ambiguous. V was cut by 3 bases and J by 9 bases, with 10 bases left in between. Germline V CDR1 and CDR2: SGDLS, YYNGEE. This CDR3 has 13 amino acids. The CDR3 DNA is TGTGCCAGCAGCGCGGAGGTGGTTTCACCCCTCCACTTT. Translating gives CASSAEVVSPLHF. Using reference TRBV9 and TRBJ1-6 for the parts outside the CDR3, the full variable domain is DSGVTQTPKHLITATGQRVTLRCSPRSGDLSVYWYQQSLDQGLQFLIQYYNGEERAKGNILERFSAQQFPDLHSELNLSSLELGDSALYFCASSAEVVSPLHFGNGTRLTVT.

As DNA, the CDR3 is TGTGCCAGTAGTGCGGGGGGTTACGAGCAGTACTTC. Its translation: CASSAGGYEQYF. The chain combines TRBV19 with TRBJ2-7; 8 bases agree with TRBD2. Germline values: CDR1 LNHDA, CDR2 SQIVND (reference sequence). With V trimmed by 5 bases and J by 4 bases, 1 base remained unmatched. This CDR3 has 12 residues.

CDR3 sequence reads: CASSQRLYYGYTF. The CDR3 DNA sequence: TGCGCCAGCAGTCAACGACTCTACTATGGCTACACCTTC. The chain is built from TRBV23-1 and TRBJ1-2; the D is unclear. TRBV23-1 is an ORF, and what it does is uncertain. This CDR3 is built from 13 residues. Trimming shortened V by 2 bases and J by 3 bases, and 7 bases separated the two germline ends.

The J gene is TRBJ2-7, the V gene TRBV29-1, with 12 bases fitting TRBD2. The CDR3 spans 15 residues. The J segment lost 9 bases and the V segment lost 4 bases, leaving 13 bases of the junction unmatched. The V gene's germline CDR1 is SQVTM and CDR2 ANQGSEA. In nucleotides, the CDR3 is TGCAGCGTTGGACCAAGGCTAGCGGGAGGGCTAGCGCAGTACTTC. It is translated as CSVGPRLAGGLAQYF.

The chain has TRBV4-1 and TRBJ1-4; 8 positions match TRBD1. Germline trimming cut 4 bases from V and 1 base from J; bases unmatched to any gene: 2. The germline gives CDR1 MGHRA, CDR2 YSYEKL. CDR3 size: 15 residues. The CDR3 sequence: CASSLDRGTNEKLFF. As DNA, the CDR3 is TGCGCCAGCAGCCTTGACAGGGGAACTAATGAAAAACTGTTTTTT.

The rearrangement links TRBV27 to TRBJ1-1; TRBD1 aligns across 8 bases. The trim removed 5 bases at V and 5 bases at J, leaving 7 bases unmatched. The CDR3 runs to 14 residues. The germline V gene encodes CDR1 MNHEY and CDR2 SMNVEV (reference sequence). Here the CDR3 reads CASSVWNRGTEAFF. In DNA, the CDR3 is TGTGCCAGCAGTGTCTGGAACAGGGGGACTGAAGCTTTCTTT.

The chain is built from TRBV28 and TRBJ1-6, with D maybe TRBD1 (5 bases). V gave up 3 bases and J gave up 7 bases, with 16 bases separating them. The CDR3 loop spans 16 amino acids. Germline CDR1 and CDR2: MDHEN and SYDVKM. The CDR3 DNA reads as TGTGCCAGCAGTTTGACGACGGGGGGTCTCAATTCACCCCTCCACTTT. Translation: CASSLTTGGLNSPLHF.

The genes are TRBV6-5 and TRBJ1-5, with 8 bases that match TRBD1. Germline V gene sequence: CDR1 MNHEY, CDR2 SVGAGI. The CDR3 loop spans 15 amino acids. The ends lost 5 bases at V and 7 bases at J; junction bases unmatched: 10. The CDR3: CASSQNEGTGQPQHF. Here the CDR3 DNA reads TGTGCCAGCAGTCAAAATGAGGGGACAGGACAGCCCCAGCATTTT.

V usage is TRBV7-9 and J usage is TRBJ1-2; TRBD1 aligns across 8 bases. Germline V gene lookup returns CDR1 SEHNR and CDR2 FQNEAQ (reference sequence). This CDR3 is built from 13 residues. The V and J ends lost 2 bases and 8 bases, in that order; junction bases with no gene match: 4. CDR3 sequence (DNA): TGTGCCAGCAGCTTACAGGGGGCGCAGGGCTACACCTTC. Translating gives CASSLQGAQGYTF.

This chain uses TRBV9 with TRBJ2-7; D might be TRBD2 (5 bases). Germline loops: CDR1 SGDLS, CDR2 YYNGEE. V lost 0 bases, J lost 6 bases, and 10 bases lay in between. The CDR3 runs to 13 residues. The CDR3 sequence: CASSVGGLGEQYF. The CDR3 coding sequence is TGTGCCAGCAGCGTAGGAGGGCTCGGCGAGCAGTACTTC. The full variable domain, completed using reference TRBV9 and TRBJ2-7, is DSGVTQTPKHLITATGQRVTLRCSPRSGDLSVYWYQQSLDQGLQFLIQYYNGEERAKGNILERFSAQQFPDLHSELNLSSLELGDSALYFCASSVGGLGEQYFGPGTRLTVT.

The table lists this clone with a count of one. The chain employs TRBV19 and TRBJ2-2; 8 bases fit TRBD2. J gave up 3 bases and V 4 bases, and 10 bases lay outside the gene matches. CDR3 length equals 17 residues. Per the germline V gene, CDR1 is LNHDA and CDR2 is SQIVND (reference sequence). The CDR3 sequence is CASSKAAAGDYTGELFF. The CDR3 DNA reads as TGTGCCAGTAGTAAGGCGGCAGCGGGGGATTACACCGGGGAGCTGTTTTTT.

The chain employs TRBV6-4 and TRBJ1-1, with no clear D. Germline loops: CDR1 MRHNA, CDR2 SNTAGT. V was clipped by 6 bases and J by 3 bases, with 14 bases between them. The CDR3 loop spans 14 amino acids. This CDR3 is CASSQIPGYTEAFF. The CDR3 coding sequence is TGTGCCAGCAGCCAGATACCAGGATACACTGAAGCTTTCTTT.

The chain employs TRBV4-1 and TRBJ2-7, with 8 nucleotides matching TRBD1. This CDR3 is 15 amino acids long. The V gene end was trimmed by 4 bases and the J gene end by 1 base; junction bases not matched to a gene: 6. Germline V lookup: CDR1 MGHRA, CDR2 YSYEKL. CDR3 protein: CASSPGQGPSYEQYF. In nucleotides, the CDR3 is TGCGCCAGCAGCCCTGGACAGGGCCCTTCCTACGAGCAGTACTTC.

The chain recombines TRBV10-3 with TRBJ2-7; the match to TRBD1 covers 10 bases. The CDR3 sequence is 16 residues long. The V gene's germline CDR1 is ENHRY and CDR2 SYGVKD. The junction had 9 bases not matched to a gene; V was cut back by 7 bases and J by 0 bases. The CDR3 here is CAITDPGTGDSYEQYV. As DNA, the CDR3 is TGTGCCATCACGGACCCCGGGACAGGGGACTCCTACGAGCAGTACGTC.

The chain has TRBV18 and TRBJ2-1; TRBD1 matches 7 bases. The germline V gene encodes CDR1 KGHSH and CDR2 LQKENI. The CDR3 spans 13 residues. V shed 3 bases and J 8 bases; nucleotides not matched to a gene: 4. As DNA, the CDR3 is TGTGCCAGCTCACCCGGGACAGCCCATGAGCAGTTCTTC. Protein sequence: CASSPGTAHEQFF.

The chain carries TRBV6-4 and TRBJ2-2; 7 nucleotides align to TRBD1. V was clipped by 6 bases and J by 0 bases; unmatched bases: 1. The CDR3 has 14 residues. Per the germline V gene, CDR1 is MRHNA and CDR2 is SNTAGT. This CDR3 is CASRGQPNTGELFF. Written as DNA, the CDR3 is TGTGCCAGCAGGGGACAGCCGAACACCGGGGAGCTGTTTTTT.

There are a few counts of this clone. The rearrangement joins TRBV10-3 to TRBJ2-7; 8 nucleotides match TRBD1. The CDR3 is made up of 13 amino acids. The germline gives CDR1 ENHRY, CDR2 SYGVKD. With V trimmed by 6 bases and J by 7 bases, 8 bases remained unmatched. The chain's CDR3 is CAIRSDRDGEQYV. The CDR3 coding sequence is TGTGCCATCAGGTCGGACAGGGATGGAGAGCAGTACGTC.

The chain is built from TRBV28 and TRBJ2-3, with D possibly matching TRBD2 (5 bases). Trimming took 6 bases from V and 6 from J, leaving 13 bases between them. Germline values: CDR1 MDHEN, CDR2 SYDVKM. This CDR3 contains 13 residues. The CDR3 sequence: CASSYPSPDTQYF. The CDR3 DNA follows: TGTGCCAGCAGCTACCCTAGCCCTGATACGCAGTATTTT. Using reference TRBV28 and TRBJ2-3 for the parts outside the CDR3, the full variable domain is DVKVTQSSRYLVKRTGEKVFLECVQDMDHENMFWYRQDPGLGLRLIYFSYDVKMKEKGDIPEGYSVSREKKERFSLILESASTNQTSMYLCASSYPSPDTQYFGPGTRLTVL.

This chain links TRBV19 with TRBJ2-1, with D tentatively TRBD1 (5 bases). V lost 0 bases and J lost 6, with 15 bases in between. CDR3 length equals 16 residues. Per germline, CDR1 LNHDA and CDR2 SQIVND (reference sequence). In DNA form, the CDR3 reads TGTGCCAGTAGTATAGAGGGCAGGGTCATGGGCAATGAGCAGTTCTTC. Amino acids: CASSIEGRVMGNEQFF. Variable domain in full (rest from reference TRBV19 and TRBJ2-1): DGGITQSPKYLFRKEGQNVTLSCEQNLNHDAMYWYRQDPGQGLRLIYYSQIVNDFQKGDIAEGYSVSREKKESFPLTVTSAQKNPTAFYLCASSIEGRVMGNEQFFGPGTRLTVL.

The genes are TRBV28 and TRBJ1-4; TRBD1 matches at 8 bases. J was trimmed by 8 bases and V by 6 bases; bases with no gene match: 8. The CDR3 contains 14 residues. Germline V CDR1 and CDR2: MDHEN, SYDVKM. The CDR3: CASSIQGAREKLFF. The CDR3 coding sequence is TGTGCCAGCAGCATTCAGGGGGCACGAGAAAAACTGTTTTTT. Complete variable domain (other parts from reference TRBV28 and TRBJ1-4): DVKVTQSSRYLVKRTGEKVFLECVQDMDHENMFWYRQDPGLGLRLIYFSYDVKMKEKGDIPEGYSVSREKKERFSLILESASTNQTSMYLCASSIQGAREKLFFGSGTQLSVL.

CDR3 bases: TGTGCCAGCAGCTTAATGGGCGGGAGAATGGGAGATACGCAGTATTTT. It specifies CASSLMGGRMGDTQYF. The chain is built from TRBV7-2 and TRBJ2-3; TRBD2 agrees at 7 bases. V was clipped by 2 bases and J by 5 bases; unmatched bases: 10. CDR1 and CDR2 (germline): SGHTA, FQGNSA. The CDR3 is 16 amino acids.

The CDR3 region has the DNA TGTGCCAGCAGTTTGACTAGCGGGAGGGCCGGTACGCAGTATTTT. Translating gives CASSLTSGRAGTQYF. The rearrangement uses TRBV28 and TRBJ2-3; 14 positions agree with TRBD2. The CDR3 covers 15 residues. J gave up 8 bases and V 3 bases, and 4 bases lay outside the gene matches. Germline V gene lookup returns CDR1 MDHEN and CDR2 SYDVKM. Full variable domain (outside the CDR3, taken from reference TRBV28 and TRBJ2-3): DVKVTQSSRYLVKRTGEKVFLECVQDMDHENMFWYRQDPGLGLRLIYFSYDVKMKEKGDIPEGYSVSREKKERFSLILESASTNQTSMYLCASSLTSGRAGTQYFGPGTRLTVL.

This clone was counted a single time. The V and J genes are TRBV5-1 and TRBJ1-2; 7 nucleotides agree with TRBD1. The length of the CDR3 is 16 residues. Germline trimming cut 4 bases from V and 4 bases from J; bases unmatched to any gene: 13. CDR1 is SGHRS, CDR2 YFSETQ, per germline. The CDR3 sequence: CASSPEHTGVGYGYTF. In DNA, the CDR3 is TGCGCCAGCAGCCCCGAACACACAGGGGTTGGCTATGGCTACACCTTC.

The chain is built from TRBV7-2 and TRBJ2-3; no clear D gene. CDR1 and CDR2 from the germline V gene are SGHTA and FQGNSA. V was shortened by 7 bases and J by 0 bases, with 11 bases between the two germline ends. This CDR3 contains 14 residues. The CDR3 reads CASTTPPSTDTQYF. DNA for the CDR3: TGTGCCAGCACGACACCGCCTAGCACAGATACGCAGTATTTT.

As concerns this clone: This sample also contains other DNA sequences that code for the same CDR3. The chain has TRBV28 and TRBJ1-2; no clear D. The V gene's germline CDR1 is MDHEN and CDR2 SYDVKM. V was pared by 6 bases and J by 3 bases, with 5 bases between. The CDR3 extends over 11 amino acids. This chain's CDR3 is CASRRDYGYTF. The CDR3, as DNA: TGTGCCAGCAGACGGGACTATGGCTACACCTTC.